The entry below describes one T cell receptor beta chain. The data were obtained in a study of blood T cell repertoires in COVID-19. Study in general: Samples taken during acute and convalescent COVID-19 were collected in the United States, Italy and Spain.

Assay: immunoSEQ multiplex PCR; the TCRdb copy retains only in-frame clones and omits some. The table shows approximately 360,000 clones, with about 90% occurring only once. This CDR3 is 16 amino acids long. CDR1 is MNHEY, CDR2 SVGAGI, per germline. Trimming removed 2 bases from V and 3 bases from J, with 17 bases in between. The sample taken for sequencing was peripheral blood. The V and J genes are TRBV6-5 and TRBJ2-7, with a weak D call TRBD1 (5 bases). The TCR sequence derives from a man between 18 and 29 years old with active or convalescent COVID-19. DNA of the CDR3: TGTGCCAGCAGTTACAGTACGGCAGGGAATATCTACGAGCAGTACTTC. Its translation: CASSYSTAGNIYEQYF.